Listed here are 4 T cell receptor beta chains from one sample, sequenced in a study of CD8 T cells in Susac syndrome. An amount of RNA that ranged from roughly 0.5 to 1 ug was reverse transcribed with random hexamers. From the immunoSEQ multiplex PCR reads, TCRdb called clonotypes with MiXCR, one entry per CDR3 protein. Among 180,000 or so distinct CDR3 sequences listed, 90% to 95% were seen once. Input material: CD4+ T cells from PBMCs. These TCRs come from a human donor in good health.

The CDR3 sequence: CASSAGTGSQPQHF. In DNA form, the CDR3 reads TGTGCCAGCAGTGCCGGGACAGGTAGTCAGCCCCAGCATTTT. The chain combines TRBV28 with TRBJ1-5; 8 bases line up with TRBD1. The CDR3 length is 14 residues. Germline CDR1 reads MDHEN; CDR2 reads SYDVKM. J lost 6 bases, V lost 5 bases, and 6 bases had no gene match.

J is TRBJ2-3 and V is TRBV15, with a possible D match to TRBD1 (6 bases). V lost 0 bases and J 4 bases, leaving 11 bases between the germline ends. The CDR3 consists of 15 residues. CDR1 and CDR2 from the germline V gene are LNHNV and YYDKDF (reference sequence). The CDR3 sequence: CATSRDRQVADTQYF. The CDR3 bases are TGTGCCACCAGCAGAGATAGACAGGTCGCAGATACGCAGTATTTT.

The V call is TRBV4-3, the J call TRBJ1-6; perhaps TRBD1 as D (5 bases). Trimming left V 1 base short and J 10 bases short, with 11 bases between. Germline assignment: CDR1 LGHNA and CDR2 YSLEER. The CDR3 contains 14 residues. CDR3 sequence: CASSQVRGESPLHF. The CDR3, as DNA: TGCGCCAGCAGCCAAGTCCGGGGGGAATCACCCCTCCACTTT.

The chain has TRBV24-1 and TRBJ2-1, with D possibly matching TRBD1 (5 bases). The CDR3 is 15 residues long. Germline loops: CDR1 KGHDR, CDR2 SFDVKD. Trimming took off 3 bases at V and 8 bases at J, with 16 bases between the two ends. The CDR3 coding sequence is TGTGCCACCAGTGATCGAAAAAAGGGGCAATATGAGCAGTTCTTC. Encoded protein: CATSDRKKGQYEQFF.